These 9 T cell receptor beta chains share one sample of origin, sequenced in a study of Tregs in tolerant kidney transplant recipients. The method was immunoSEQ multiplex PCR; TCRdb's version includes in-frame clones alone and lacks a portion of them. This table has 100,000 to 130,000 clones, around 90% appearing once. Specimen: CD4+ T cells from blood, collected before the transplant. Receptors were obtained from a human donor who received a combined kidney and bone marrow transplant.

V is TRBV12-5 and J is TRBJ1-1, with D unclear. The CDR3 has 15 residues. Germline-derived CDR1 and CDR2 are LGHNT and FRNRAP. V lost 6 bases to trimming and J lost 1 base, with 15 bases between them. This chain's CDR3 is CASGPEGIRNTEAFF. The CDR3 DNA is TGTGCTAGTGGCCCTGAGGGTATTAGGAACACTGAAGCTTTCTTT.

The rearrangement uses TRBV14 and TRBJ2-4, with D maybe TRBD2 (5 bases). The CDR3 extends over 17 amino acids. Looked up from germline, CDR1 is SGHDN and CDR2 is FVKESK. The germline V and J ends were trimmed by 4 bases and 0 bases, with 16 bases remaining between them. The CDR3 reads CASSPGGLLGAKNIQYF. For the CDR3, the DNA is TGTGCCAGCAGCCCTGGAGGACTCCTGGGAGCCAAAAACATTCAGTACTTC.

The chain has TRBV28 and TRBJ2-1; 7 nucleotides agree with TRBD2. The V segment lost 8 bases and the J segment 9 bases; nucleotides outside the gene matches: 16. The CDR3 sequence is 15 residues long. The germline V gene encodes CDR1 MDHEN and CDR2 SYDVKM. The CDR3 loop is CASEDRGGSMLEQFF. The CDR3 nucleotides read TGTGCCAGCGAAGATAGGGGCGGGAGTATGCTTGAGCAGTTCTTC.

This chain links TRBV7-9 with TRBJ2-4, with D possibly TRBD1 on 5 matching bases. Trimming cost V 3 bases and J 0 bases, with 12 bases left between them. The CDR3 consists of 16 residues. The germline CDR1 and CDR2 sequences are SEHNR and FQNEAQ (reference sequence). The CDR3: CASSFSGAEAKNIQYF. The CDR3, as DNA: TGTGCCAGCAGCTTTTCTGGGGCCGAAGCCAAAAACATTCAGTACTTC. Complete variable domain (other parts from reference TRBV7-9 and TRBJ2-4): DTGVSQNPRHKITKRGQNVTFRCDPISEHNRLYWYRQTLGQGPEFLTYFQNEAQLEKSRLLSDRFSAERPKGSFSTLEIQRTEQGDSAMYLCASSFSGAEAKNIQYFGAGTRLSVL.

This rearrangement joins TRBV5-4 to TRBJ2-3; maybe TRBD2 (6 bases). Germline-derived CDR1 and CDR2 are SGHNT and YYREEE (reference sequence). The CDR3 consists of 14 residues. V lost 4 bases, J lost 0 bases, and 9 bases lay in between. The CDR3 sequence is CASSVSGSTDTQYF. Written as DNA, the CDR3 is TGTGCCAGCAGCGTCAGCGGGAGCACAGATACGCAGTATTTT.

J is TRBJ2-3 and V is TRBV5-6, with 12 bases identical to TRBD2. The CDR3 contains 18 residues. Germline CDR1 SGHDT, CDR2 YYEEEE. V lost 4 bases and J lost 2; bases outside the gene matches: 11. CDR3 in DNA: TGTGCCAGCAGCGGGGGGGGACTAGCGGGCTGGTCCACAGATACGCAGTATTTT. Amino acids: CASSGGGLAGWSTDTQYF.

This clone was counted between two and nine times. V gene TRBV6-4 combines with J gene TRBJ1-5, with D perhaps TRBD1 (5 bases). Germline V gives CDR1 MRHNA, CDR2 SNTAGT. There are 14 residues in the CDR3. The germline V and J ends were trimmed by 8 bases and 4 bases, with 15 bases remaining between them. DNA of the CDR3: TGTGCCAGCCCGCCCGGGGGATGGAATCAGCCCCAGCATTTT. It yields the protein CASPPGGWNQPQHF.

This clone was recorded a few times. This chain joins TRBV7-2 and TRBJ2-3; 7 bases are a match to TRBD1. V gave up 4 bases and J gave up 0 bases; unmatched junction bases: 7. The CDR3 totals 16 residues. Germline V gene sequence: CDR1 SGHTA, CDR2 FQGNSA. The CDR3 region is CASSSRQGSSTDTQYF. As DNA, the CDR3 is TGTGCCAGCAGCTCCCGACAGGGTTCTAGCACAGATACGCAGTATTTT.

CDR3 amino acids: CASSRLSGAAYEQYF. The CDR3 region has the DNA TGTGCCAGCAGTCGCCTTAGCGGAGCGGCCTACGAGCAGTACTTC. The chain employs TRBV28 and TRBJ2-7; tentatively, D is TRBD2 (6 bases). The CDR3 is made up of 15 amino acids. Germline assignment: CDR1 MDHEN and CDR2 SYDVKM. Trimming removed 5 bases from V and 2 bases from J, with 16 bases in between.